These 10 T cell receptor beta chains were all obtained from the same sample, sequenced in a study of monozygotic twins with inflammatory bowel disease. Reanalyzing the 5' RACE reads, TCRdb keeps one entry per CDR3 protein, without DNA. This repertoire includes about 140,000 distinct CDR3 sequences. The material sequenced was blood. The receptors stem from a human donor with ulcerative colitis or Crohn's disease, or a healthy co-twin of an affected twin (not recorded which).

The gene calls are TRBV5-4 and TRBJ2-4; lacking DNA, the TRBD1 call made by TCRdb goes unchecked. Per germline, CDR1 SGHNT and CDR2 YYREEE (reference sequence). This CDR3 contains 15 residues. CDR3 sequence reads: CASSLGGDLINIQYF.

The V call is TRBV7-3, the J call TRBJ1-1; absent DNA, TCRdb's TRBD1 call cannot be checked. Germline V gene sequence: CDR1 SGHTA, CDR2 FQGTGA. There are 14 residues in the CDR3. The CDR3 protein is CASSLTAGQEAAFF.

The chain has TRBV5-1 and TRBJ2-3. The CDR3 sequence is 16 residues long. CDR1 is SGHRS and CDR2 is YFSETQ in the germline V gene. CDR3 sequence reads: CASSLATDTLTDTQYF.

The V gene is TRBV5-1, the J gene TRBJ1-5. The CDR3 contains 14 residues. Germline V gene sequence: CDR1 SGHRS, CDR2 YFSETQ. The CDR3: CASSLEGGGQPQHF.

The gene calls are TRBV6-1 and TRBJ1-1; TCRdb lists TRBD1, though no DNA is available to test this call. Germline V CDR1 and CDR2: MNHNS, SASEGT. The CDR3 loop spans 16 amino acids. Here the CDR3 reads CASSESPDRADTEAFF.

The chain combines TRBV6-1 with TRBJ1-4; the D call from TCRdb, TRBD1, cannot be confirmed without DNA. Germline V gene lookup returns CDR1 MNHNS and CDR2 SASEGT. The CDR3 is 15 residues long. This chain's CDR3 is CASSDGGQDDEKLFF.

The V call is TRBV12-3 or TRBV12-4, the J call TRBJ1-1. This CDR3 region has 14 residues. CDR3 amino acids: CASSLAGGRSEAFF.

The chain couples TRBV5-1 to TRBJ2-1; TCRdb designates TRBD1, a call that cannot be tested without DNA. The CDR3 extends over 16 amino acids. In germline, CDR1 is SGHRS, CDR2 YFSETQ. The CDR3 sequence is CASSFPDRGVRNEQSF.

The chain employs TRBV9 and TRBJ2-3. The CDR3 loop spans 12 amino acids. Germline V gene sequence: CDR1 SGDLS, CDR2 YYNGEE. The CDR3 reads CASSVFADTQYF.

J is TRBJ1-3 and V is TRBV7-2. Germline CDR1 and CDR2: SGHTA and FQGNSA. The CDR3 runs 15 residues. The CDR3 spells CAISPRWAGGNTIYF.